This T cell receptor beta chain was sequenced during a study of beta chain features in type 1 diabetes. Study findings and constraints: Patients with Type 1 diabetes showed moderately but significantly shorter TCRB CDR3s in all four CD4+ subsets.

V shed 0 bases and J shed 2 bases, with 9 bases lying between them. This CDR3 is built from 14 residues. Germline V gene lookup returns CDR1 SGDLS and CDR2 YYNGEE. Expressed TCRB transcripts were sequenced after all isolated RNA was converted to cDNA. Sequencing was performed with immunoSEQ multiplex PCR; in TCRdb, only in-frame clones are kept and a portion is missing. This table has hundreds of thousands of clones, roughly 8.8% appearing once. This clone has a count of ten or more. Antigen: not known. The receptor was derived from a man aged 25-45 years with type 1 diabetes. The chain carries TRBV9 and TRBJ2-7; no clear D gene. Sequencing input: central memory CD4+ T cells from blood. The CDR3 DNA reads TGTGCCAGCAGCGTAGAGGTCTCCCCCTACGAGCAGTACTTC. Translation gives CASSVEVSPYEQYF. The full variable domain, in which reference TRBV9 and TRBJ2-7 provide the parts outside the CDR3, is DSGVTQTPKHLITATGQRVTLRCSPRSGDLSVYWYQQSLDQGLQFLIQYYNGEERAKGNILERFSAQQFPDLHSELNLSSLELGDSALYFCASSVEVSPYEQYFGPGTRLTVT.